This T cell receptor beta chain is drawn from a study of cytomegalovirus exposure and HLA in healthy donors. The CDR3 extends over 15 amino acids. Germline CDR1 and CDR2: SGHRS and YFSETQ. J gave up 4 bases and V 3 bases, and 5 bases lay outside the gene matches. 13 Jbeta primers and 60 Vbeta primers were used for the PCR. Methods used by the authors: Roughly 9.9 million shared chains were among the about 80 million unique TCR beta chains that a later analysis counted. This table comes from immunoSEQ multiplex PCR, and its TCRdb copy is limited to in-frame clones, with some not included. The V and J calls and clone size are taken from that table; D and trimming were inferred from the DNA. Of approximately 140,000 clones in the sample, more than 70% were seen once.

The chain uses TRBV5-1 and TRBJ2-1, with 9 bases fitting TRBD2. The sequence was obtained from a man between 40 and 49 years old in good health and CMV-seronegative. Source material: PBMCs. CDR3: CASSSRGGSYNEQFF. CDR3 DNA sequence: TGCGCCAGCAGCTCGCGGGGGGGCAGTTACAATGAGCAGTTCTTC.